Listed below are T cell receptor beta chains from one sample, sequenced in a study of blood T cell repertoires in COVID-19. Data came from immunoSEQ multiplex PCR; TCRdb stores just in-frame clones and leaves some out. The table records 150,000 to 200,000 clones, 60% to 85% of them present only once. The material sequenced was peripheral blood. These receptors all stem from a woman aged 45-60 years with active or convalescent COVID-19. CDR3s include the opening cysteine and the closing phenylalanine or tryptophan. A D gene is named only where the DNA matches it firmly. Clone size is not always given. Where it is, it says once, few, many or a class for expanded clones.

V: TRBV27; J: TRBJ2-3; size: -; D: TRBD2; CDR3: CASSLASGGLTDTQYF; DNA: TGTGCCAGCAGTTTGGCTAGCGGGGGGCTCACAGATACGCAGTATTTT
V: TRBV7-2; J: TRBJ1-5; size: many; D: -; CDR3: CASSAQTGSNQPQHF; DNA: TGTGCCAGCAGCGCCCAAACAGGGAGCAATCAGCCCCAGCATTTT
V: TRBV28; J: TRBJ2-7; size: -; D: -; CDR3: CASSLGGKIAYEQYF; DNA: TGTGCCAGCAGTTTAGGCGGGAAAATCGCCTACGAGCAGTACTTC
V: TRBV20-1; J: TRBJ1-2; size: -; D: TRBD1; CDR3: CSASIRGRDYGYTF; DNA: TGCAGTGCTAGTATCAGGGGGCGCGACTATGGCTACACCTTC
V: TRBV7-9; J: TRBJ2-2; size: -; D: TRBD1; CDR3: CASSTWDRVNTGELFF; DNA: TGTGCCAGCAGCACCTGGGACAGGGTCAACACCGGGGAGCTGTTTTTT
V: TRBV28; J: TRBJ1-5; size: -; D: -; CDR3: CASSLTRTWEGLGEDGNQPQHF; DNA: TGTGCCAGCAGTTTAACAAGGACCTGGGAGGGGCTGGGAGAGGACGGCAATCAGCCCCAGCATTTT
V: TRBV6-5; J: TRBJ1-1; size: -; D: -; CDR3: CASSYSTGGSTEAFF; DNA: TGTGCCAGCAGTTACTCGACGGGGGGGAGCACTGAAGCTTTCTTT
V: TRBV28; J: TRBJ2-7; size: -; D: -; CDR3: CASSFSAYEQYF; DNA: TGTGCCAGCAGTTTCAGCGCCTACGAGCAGTACTTC
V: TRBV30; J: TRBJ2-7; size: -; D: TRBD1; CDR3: CAWRRDRSSYEQYF; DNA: TGTGCCTGGAGGCGGGACAGGAGCTCCTACGAGCAGTACTTC
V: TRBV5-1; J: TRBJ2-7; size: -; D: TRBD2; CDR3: CASSLGGTSLYYEQYF; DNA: TGCGCCAGCAGCTTGGGGGGGACTAGCCTCTACTACGAGCAGTACTTC
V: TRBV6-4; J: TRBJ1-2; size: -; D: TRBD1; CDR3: CASSRDRETGYTF; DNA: TGTGCCAGCAGTCGGGACAGGGAGACGGGCTACACCTTC
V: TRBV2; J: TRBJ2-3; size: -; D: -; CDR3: CASSVAGFSTDTQYF; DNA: TGTGCCAGCAGTGTTGCGGGCTTTAGCACAGATACGCAGTATTTT
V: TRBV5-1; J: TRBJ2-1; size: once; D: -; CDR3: CASSYTQGSDEQFF; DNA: TGCGCCAGCAGCTATACACAGGGATCCGATGAGCAGTTCTTC
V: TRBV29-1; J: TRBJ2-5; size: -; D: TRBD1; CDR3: CSVERTGGQETQYF; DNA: TGCAGCGTTGAACGGACAGGGGGCCAAGAGACCCAGTACTTC
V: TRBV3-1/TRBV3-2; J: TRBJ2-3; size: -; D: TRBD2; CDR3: CASSPVSSGSTQYF; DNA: TGTGCCAGCAGCCCCGTTTCTAGCGGCAGTACGCAGTATTTT
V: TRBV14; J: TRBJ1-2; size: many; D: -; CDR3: CASSQSRANGYTF; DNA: TGTGCCAGCAGCCAATCTCGTGCTAATGGCTACACCTTC
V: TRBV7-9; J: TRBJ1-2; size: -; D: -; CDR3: CASSPQQGPYGYTF; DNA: TGTGCCAGCAGCCCGCAACAGGGACCCTATGGCTACACCTTC
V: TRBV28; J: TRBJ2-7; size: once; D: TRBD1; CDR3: CASSRDSPYEQYF; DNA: TGTGCCAGCAGTAGGGACAGCCCCTACGAGCAGTACTTC
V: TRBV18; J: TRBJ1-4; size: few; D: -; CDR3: CASSPPAGGRNEKLFF; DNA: TGTGCCAGCTCACCACCGGCGGGGGGCCGTAATGAAAAACTGTTTTTT
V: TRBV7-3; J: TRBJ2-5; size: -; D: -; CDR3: CASSLSGMQETQYF; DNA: TGTGCCAGCAGCTTATCGGGGATGCAAGAGACCCAGTACTTC
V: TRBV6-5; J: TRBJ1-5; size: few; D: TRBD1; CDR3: CASLRDRGGNQPQHF; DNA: TGTGCCAGCCTAAGGGACAGGGGGGGGAATCAGCCCCAGCATTTT
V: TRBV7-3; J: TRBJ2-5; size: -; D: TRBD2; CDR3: CASSLWAGGEETQYF; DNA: TGTGCCAGCAGCTTATGGGCGGGAGGGGAAGAGACCCAGTACTTC
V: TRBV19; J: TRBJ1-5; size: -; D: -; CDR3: CASRTWGGRDNQPQHF; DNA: TGTGCCAGTAGGACCTGGGGGGGAAGGGATAATCAGCCCCAGCATTTT
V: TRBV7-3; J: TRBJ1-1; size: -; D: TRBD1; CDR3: CASTRNRGPMNTEAFF; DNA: TGTGCCAGCACGAGAAACAGGGGTCCCATGAACACTGAAGCTTTCTTT
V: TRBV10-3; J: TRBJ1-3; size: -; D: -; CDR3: CAISAETPRNTIYF; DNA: TGTGCCATCAGTGCGGAGACGCCGCGGAACACCATATATTTT
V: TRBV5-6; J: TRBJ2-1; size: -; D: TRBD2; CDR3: CASSPLASGRGGEQFF; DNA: TGTGCCAGCAGTCCTTTGGCTAGCGGGAGGGGGGGTGAGCAGTTCTTC
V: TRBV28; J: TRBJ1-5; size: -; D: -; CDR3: CASSSWADRNSNQPQHF; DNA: TGTGCCAGCAGTTCGTGGGCCGACAGAAATAGCAATCAGCCCCAGCATTTT
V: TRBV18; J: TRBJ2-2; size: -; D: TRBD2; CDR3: CASSPSSGSTGELFF; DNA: TGTGCCAGCTCACCAAGTAGCGGGAGCACCGGGGAGCTGTTTTTT
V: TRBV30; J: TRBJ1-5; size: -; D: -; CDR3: CAWSANMGNQPQHF; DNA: TGTGCCTGGAGTGCCAACATGGGCAATCAGCCCCAGCATTTT
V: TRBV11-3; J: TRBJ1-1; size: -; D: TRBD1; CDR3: CASSQQGFGTEAFF; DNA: TGTGCCAGCAGCCAACAGGGGTTTGGCACTGAAGCTTTCTTT